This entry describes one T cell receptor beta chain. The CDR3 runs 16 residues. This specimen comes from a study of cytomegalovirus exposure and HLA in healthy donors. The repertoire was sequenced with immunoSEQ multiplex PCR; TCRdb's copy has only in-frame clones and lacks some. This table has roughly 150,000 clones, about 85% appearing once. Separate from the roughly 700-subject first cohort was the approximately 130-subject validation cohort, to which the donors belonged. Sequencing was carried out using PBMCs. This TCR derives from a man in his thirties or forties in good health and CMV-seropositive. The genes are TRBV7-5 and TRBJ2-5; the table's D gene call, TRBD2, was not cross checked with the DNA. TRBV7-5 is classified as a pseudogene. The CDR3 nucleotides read TGTGCCAGAAGCACTTCCGGGACTGCTGCAAGAGAGACCCAGTACTTC. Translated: CARSTSGTAARETQYF.